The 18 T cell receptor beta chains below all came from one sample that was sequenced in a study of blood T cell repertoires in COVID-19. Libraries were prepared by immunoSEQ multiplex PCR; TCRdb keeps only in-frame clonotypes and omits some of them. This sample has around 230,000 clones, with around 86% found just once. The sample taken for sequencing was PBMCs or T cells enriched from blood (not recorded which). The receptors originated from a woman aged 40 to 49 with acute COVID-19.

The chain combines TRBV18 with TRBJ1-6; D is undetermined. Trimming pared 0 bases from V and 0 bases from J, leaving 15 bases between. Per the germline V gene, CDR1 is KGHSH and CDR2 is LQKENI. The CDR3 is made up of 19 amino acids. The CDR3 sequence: CASSPPVGRRSSYNSPLHF. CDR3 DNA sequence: TGTGCCAGCTCACCACCGGTTGGCAGGAGGAGCTCCTATAATTCACCCCTCCACTTT. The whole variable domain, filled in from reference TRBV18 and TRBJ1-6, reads NAGVMQNPRHLVRRRGQEARLRCSPMKGHSHVYWYRQLPEEGLKFMVYLQKENIIDESGMPKERFSAEFPKEGPSILRIQQVVRGDSAAYFCASSPPVGRRSSYNSPLHFGNGTRLTVT.

As DNA, the CDR3 is TGTGCCAGCTCCTCGACAGGGGGGTTCAATGAGCAGTTCTTC. It codes for CASSSTGGFNEQFF. The chain uses TRBV18 and TRBJ2-1; 9 bases match TRBD1. This CDR3 contains 14 residues. The V and J ends lost 6 bases and 6 bases, in that order; junction bases with no gene match: 6. Germline V gives CDR1 KGHSH, CDR2 LQKENI.

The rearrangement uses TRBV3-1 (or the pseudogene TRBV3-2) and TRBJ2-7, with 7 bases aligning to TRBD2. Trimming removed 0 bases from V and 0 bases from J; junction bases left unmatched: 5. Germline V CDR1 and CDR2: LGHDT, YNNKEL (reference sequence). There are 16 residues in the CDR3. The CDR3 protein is CASSQEDGRISYEQYF. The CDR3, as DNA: TGTGCCAGCAGCCAAGAGGACGGGAGGATCTCCTACGAGCAGTACTTC.

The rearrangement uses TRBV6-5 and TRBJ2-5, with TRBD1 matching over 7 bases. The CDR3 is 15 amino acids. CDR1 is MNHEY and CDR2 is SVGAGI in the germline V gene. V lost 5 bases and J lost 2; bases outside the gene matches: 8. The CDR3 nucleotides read TGTGCCAGCAGTAGCTTGGGACAGACACAAGAGACCCAGTACTTC. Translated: CASSSLGQTQETQYF.

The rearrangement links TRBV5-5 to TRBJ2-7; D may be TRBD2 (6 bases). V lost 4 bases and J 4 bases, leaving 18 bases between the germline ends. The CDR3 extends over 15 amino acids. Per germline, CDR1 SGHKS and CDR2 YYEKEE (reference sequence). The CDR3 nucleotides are TGTGCCAGCAGCCAAGCGGGCGGGACGGGGTACGAGCAGTACTTC. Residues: CASSQAGGTGYEQYF.

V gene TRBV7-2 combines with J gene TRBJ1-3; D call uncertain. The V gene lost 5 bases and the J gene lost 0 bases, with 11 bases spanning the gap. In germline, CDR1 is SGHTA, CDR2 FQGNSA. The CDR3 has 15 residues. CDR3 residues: CASSPESNSGNTIYF. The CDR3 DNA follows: TGTGCCAGCAGCCCGGAGTCGAACTCTGGAAACACCATATATTTT.

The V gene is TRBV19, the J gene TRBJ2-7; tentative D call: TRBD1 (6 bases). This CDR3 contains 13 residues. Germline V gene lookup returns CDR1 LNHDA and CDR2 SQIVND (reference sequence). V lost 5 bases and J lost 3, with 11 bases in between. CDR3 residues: CASSVGTNYEQYF. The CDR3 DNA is TGTGCCAGTAGTGTCGGGACAAACTACGAGCAGTACTTC.

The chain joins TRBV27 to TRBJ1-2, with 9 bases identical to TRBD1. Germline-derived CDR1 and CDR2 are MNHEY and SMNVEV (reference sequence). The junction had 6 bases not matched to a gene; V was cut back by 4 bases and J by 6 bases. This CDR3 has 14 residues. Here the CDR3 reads CASSSDRGKNGYTF. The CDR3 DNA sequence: TGTGCCAGCAGTTCTGACAGGGGGAAGAATGGCTACACCTTC.

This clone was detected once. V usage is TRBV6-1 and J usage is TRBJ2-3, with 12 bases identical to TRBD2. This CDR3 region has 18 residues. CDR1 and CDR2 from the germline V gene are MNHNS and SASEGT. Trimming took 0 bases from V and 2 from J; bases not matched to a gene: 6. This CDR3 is CASSEAWTSGTTTDTQYF. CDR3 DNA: TGTGCCAGCAGTGAAGCATGGACTAGCGGGACAACCACAGATACGCAGTATTTT.

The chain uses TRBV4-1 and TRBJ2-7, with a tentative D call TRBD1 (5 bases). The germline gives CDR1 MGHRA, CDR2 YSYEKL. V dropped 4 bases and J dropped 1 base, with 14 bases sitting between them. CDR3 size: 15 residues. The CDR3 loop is CASSLTTQGSYEQYF. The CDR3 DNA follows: TGCGCCAGCAGCCTCACCACCCAGGGATCCTACGAGCAGTACTTC.

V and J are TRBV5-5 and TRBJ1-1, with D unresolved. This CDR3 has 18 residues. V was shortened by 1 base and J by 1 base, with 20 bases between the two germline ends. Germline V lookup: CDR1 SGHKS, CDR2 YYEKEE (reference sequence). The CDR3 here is CASSLYIFTAGGNTEAFF. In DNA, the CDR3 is TGTGCCAGCAGCTTGTACATCTTTACAGCCGGAGGGAACACTGAAGCTTTCTTT.

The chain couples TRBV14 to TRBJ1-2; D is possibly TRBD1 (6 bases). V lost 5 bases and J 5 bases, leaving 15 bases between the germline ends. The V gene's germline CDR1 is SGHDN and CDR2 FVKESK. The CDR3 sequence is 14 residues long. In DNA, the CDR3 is TGTGCCAGCAGCTTTGCCGGGGGGCTGTATGGCTACACCTTC. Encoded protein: CASSFAGGLYGYTF.

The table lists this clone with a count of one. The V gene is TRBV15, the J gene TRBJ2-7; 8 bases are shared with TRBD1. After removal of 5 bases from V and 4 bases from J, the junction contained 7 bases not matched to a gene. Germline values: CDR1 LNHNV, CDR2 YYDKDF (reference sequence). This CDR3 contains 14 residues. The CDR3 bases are TGTGCCACCAGCGCCGGACAGGGTTGGTACGAGCAGTACTTC. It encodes CATSAGQGWYEQYF.

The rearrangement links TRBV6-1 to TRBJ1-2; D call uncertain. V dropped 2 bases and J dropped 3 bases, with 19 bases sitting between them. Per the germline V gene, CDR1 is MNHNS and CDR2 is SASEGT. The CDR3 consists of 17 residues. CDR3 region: CASSESLDRRRYYGYTF. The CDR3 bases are TGTGCCAGCAGTGAATCCCTGGACCGCCGGAGGTACTATGGCTACACCTTC.

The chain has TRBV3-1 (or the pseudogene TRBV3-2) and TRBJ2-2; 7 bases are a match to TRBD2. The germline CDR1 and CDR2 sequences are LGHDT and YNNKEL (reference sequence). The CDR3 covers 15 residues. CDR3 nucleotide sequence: TGTCCCCCCAGCAAACGGGCTGGGGGGGGCGGGGAGCTGTTTTTT. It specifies CPPSKRAGGGGELFF.

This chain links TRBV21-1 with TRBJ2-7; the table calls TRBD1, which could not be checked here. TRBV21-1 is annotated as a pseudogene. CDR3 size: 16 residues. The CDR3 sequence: CASPSTFRDSTYEQYF. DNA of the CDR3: TGTGCCAGTCCCTCAACCTTCAGGGATAGCACCTACGAGCAGTACTTC.

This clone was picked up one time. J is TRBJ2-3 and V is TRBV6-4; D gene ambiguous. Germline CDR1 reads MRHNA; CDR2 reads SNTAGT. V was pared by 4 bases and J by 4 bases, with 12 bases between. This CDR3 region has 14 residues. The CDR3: CASSVNSLADTQYF. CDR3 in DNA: TGTGCCAGCAGTGTAAATAGCTTGGCAGATACGCAGTATTTT.

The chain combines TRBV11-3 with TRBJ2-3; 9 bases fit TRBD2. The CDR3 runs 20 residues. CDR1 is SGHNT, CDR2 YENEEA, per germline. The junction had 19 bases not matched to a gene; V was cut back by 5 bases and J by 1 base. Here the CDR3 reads CASSLRTAGGPLGGTDTQYF. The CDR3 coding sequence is TGTGCCAGCAGCCTCAGAACGGCGGGAGGGCCGTTGGGTGGCACAGATACGCAGTATTTT.